This T cell receptor (beta chain) comes out of a study of T cell repertoires in cytomegalovirus infection. There are many counts of this clonotype. V was clipped by 4 bases and J by 4 bases, with 17 bases between them. CDR3 length: 15 amino acids. CDR1 SGHDT and CDR2 YYEEEE come from the germline V gene. From the reads, TCRdb called clonotypes with MiXCR, one entry per CDR3 protein. The sample lists approximately 150,000 distinct CDR3 sequences; about 6% were seen once. Sequenced input: PBMCs. This receptor was identified in a human donor in good health (CMV status not recorded). Some clones in this sample may be carry-over from other donors' samples. The chain combines TRBV5-6 with TRBJ1-1; no firm D call. In DNA, the CDR3 is TGTGCCAGCAGCCTCCCGGTCGGGTGGGGCACTGAAGCTTTCTTT. Its translation: CASSLPVGWGTEAFF.